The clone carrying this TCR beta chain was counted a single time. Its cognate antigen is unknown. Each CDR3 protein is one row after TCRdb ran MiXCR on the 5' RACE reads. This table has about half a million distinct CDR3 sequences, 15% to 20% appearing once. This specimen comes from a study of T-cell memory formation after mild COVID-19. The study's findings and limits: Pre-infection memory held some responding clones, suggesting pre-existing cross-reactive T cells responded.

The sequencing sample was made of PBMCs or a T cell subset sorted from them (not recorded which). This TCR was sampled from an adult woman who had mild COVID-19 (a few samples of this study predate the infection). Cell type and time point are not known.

CDR3 loop: CSARPTGWLGGQYF. DNA for the CDR3: TGCAGTGCCCGACCCACAGGGTGGTTAGGTGGGCAGTATTTT. V is TRBV20-1 and J is TRBJ2-3; weak D call: TRBD1 (6 bases). This CDR3 spans 14 amino acids. Looked up from germline, CDR1 is DFQATT and CDR2 is SNEGSKA (reference sequence). V dropped 6 bases and J dropped 11 bases, with 24 bases sitting between them.